This T cell receptor (beta chain) was found in a study of cytomegalovirus exposure and HLA in healthy donors. General observations from the study: In vitro testing confirmed a few CMV-associated chains as specific for CMV antigens. CMV serostatus was the sole immune exposure information available. Per a later analysis, about 17,000 TCR beta sequences showed association with HLA alleles at 0.05 false discovery rate.

The length of the CDR3 is 11 residues. V was clipped by 9 bases and J by 8 bases, with 10 bases between them. Looked up from germline, CDR1 is LNHNV and CDR2 is YYDKDF (reference sequence). The PCR made use of 60 Vbeta and 13 Jbeta primers. The data were produced by immunoSEQ multiplex PCR, yet TCRdb's version contains in-frame clones alone and is incomplete. The data show about 60,000 clones, and the top ten clones hold 2.1%. Details on this clone: Its antigen is currently unknown.

The clonotype was recovered from a woman under 30 in good health and CMV-seronegative. This rearrangement joins TRBV15 to TRBJ2-2, with D uncertain. The source material was PBMCs. The CDR3 spells CATRGRGELFF. The CDR3 DNA reads TGTGCCACTCGCGGCCGGGGGGAGCTGTTTTTT.